Sequencing of this TCR beta chain was carried out in a study of T cells in Graves' hyperthyroidism and ophthalmopathy. General study findings and limits: In the analysis, a 13 V-J model separated ophthalmopathy from stable hyperthyroidism.

The CDR3 contains 18 residues. CDR1 is SGHTA and CDR2 is FQGNSA in the germline V gene. V was pared by 1 base and J by 1 base, with 8 bases of the junction left unmatched. RNA transcripts were the template for amplifying TCR beta CDR3 regions. The TCR CDR3 was amplified in a first-round RT-PCR using the HTBI primer set. TCRdb itself ran the multiplex PCR reads through MiXCR, one entry per CDR3 protein. The sample contains a few hundred thousand distinct CDR3 sequences, approximately 13% of which appear only once. This clonotype was detected ten times or more. Its antigen is currently unknown. The sequence was collected from a man aged 30-40 years with Graves' hyperthyroidism that later progressed to Graves' ophthalmopathy. Sequenced: blood. The chain is built from TRBV7-2 and TRBJ2-3; 10 nucleotides agree with TRBD2. The CDR3 is CASSLERTSGVGTDTQYF. In DNA form, the CDR3 reads TGTGCCAGCAGCTTAGAGAGGACTAGCGGCGTCGGCACAGATACGCAGTATTTT.